This note documents a single TCR beta chain sequence. This clonotype was seen more than once but under ten times. Its binding antigen is unknown. No qualities accompany the bases; no much larger clone lies one base away. Only healthy Caucasian donors were included. Three pairs of female monozygotic twins, all aged roughly 18 to 29 years, made up the twin cohort. CD4+ and CD8+ T cell populations were isolated with positive isolation kits from Invitrogen. CDR1 is given as LGHDT and CDR2 as YNNKEL, both from the germline V gene (reference sequence). Cut back by 7 bases and 9 bases, the V and J ends lie 19 bases apart. CDR3 length: 15 amino acids, cysteine to phenylalanine. CDR3 DNA only is kept here, 45 bases in frame from base 1. The receptor library was made with 5' RACE. TCRdb names Illumina HiSeq 2000 as the instrument used. A universal primer binding site was added through template switching, and the final cDNA carried a unique molecular identifier so that TCR cDNA molecules could be counted accurately. Specific primers in the conserved constant-segment region were used to synthesize first-strand cDNA for TCR alpha and beta chains. To control for contamination, every cDNA library carried two barcodes: a SMART-Mk sample barcode plus Illumina barcodes. TruSeq adapter sequences, together with Illumina sample barcodes, were added in two successive PCR steps. TCR alpha and beta cDNA libraries were sequenced on the Illumina HiSeq platform with custom primers. The original pipeline was this. Unique molecular identifiers were extracted from raw reads with MiGEC, and CDR3 positions were determined with MiXCR. Recombination models were inferred per individual with the repgenHMM and IGoR tools using an EM algorithm. Shared clonotype analysis was performed with the tcR package in R, normalizing sharing by the product of cloneset sizes. To study raw recombination without the effects of thymic and clonal selection, out-of-frame nonproductive sequences were analyzed. The public reads were reprocessed in TCRdb via fastp at Q25 and MiXCR, keeping in-frame beta chains. All rows with the same CDR3 protein become a single entry with the most common DNA and genes. The V and J calls follow TCRdb's processing rather than the paper's. The sample table lists just over 450,000 distinct CDR3 sequences, 12% to 15% of them with a count of one. About 0.52% of the sample rests with the top ten.

This record comes from a study of identical twins (dated by TCRdb to 2015 to 2016). The study in broad terms: The study deep-sequenced TCR alpha and beta repertoires from monozygotic twins, unrelated adults of various ages and cord blood to test whether fetal clonotypes persist. To rule out contamination, the twin experiments were replicated at different times with different library preparation protocols. The paper as a whole reports these results and caveats: Invariant T cells such as MAIT and iNKT could partly confound zero-insertion analyses, although diverse VJ usage argued against such confounding for most clonotypes. Abundant cord blood beta clonotypes had fewer insertions, young adult naive repertoires showed a similar but weaker trend, and memory repertoires showed no such trend. Out-of-frame TCR alpha sharing in monozygotic twins was systematically underestimated by recombination models, whereas sharing between unrelated individuals was in agreement with the recombination models. Compared with coincidental sharing between unrelated individuals, an excess of low generation-probability sequences was observed among out-of-frame TCR alpha sequences shared between twins. Because the same donors could not be followed over many years, the conclusions depended on cross-sectional statistical analysis. In beta out-of-frame sequences, excess twin sharing was weaker, because having fewer shared sequences lowered the signal-to-noise ratio.

These records were also assigned to another study, of yellow fever vaccine responses in identical twins. From that second study: According to the authors, in identical twins the way T cells responded to vaccination appeared partly convergent and partly personalized. Focusing on identical twins, the study followed the T cell clones that responded to the vaccine, and did so with precision.

The rearranged chain carries TRBV3-1 and TRBJ1-6; D gene: possibly TRBD1, on 5 matching bases. The sequenced sample was CD4+ T cells sorted from blood. This clonotype originated in a woman under 30 in good health. In nucleotides, the sequence is TGTGCCAGCACCTACGGCCGCCAGGGTGGTTCACCCCTCCACTTT. This sequence encodes CASTYGRQGGSPLHF.